Below are 16 T cell receptor delta chains sequenced from a single sample in a study of gamma-delta chains in newborns, infants, children. With CATT, TCRdb re-called clones from the reads. Of roughly 11,000 delta-chain clones in the sample, about 3.5% are singletons; the top ten hold approximately 8.9%. The sample comprised blood. The receptors were sampled from a child who was a newborn, infant or young child, either healthy, febrile or measles-vaccinated (not recorded which).

This clone was found a few times. The chain uses TRAV29/DV5 and TRDJ1, with D possibly TRDD3 on 6 matching bases. The CDR3 covers 18 residues. CDR1 and CDR2 from the germline V gene are NSMFDY and ISSIKDK. Trimming removed 0 bases from V and 0 bases from J, with 21 bases in between. The CDR3, as DNA: TGTGCAGCAAGCGTCAGAGACCAGTACTGGGTGTACACCGATAAACTCATCTTT. Translation gives CAASVRDQYWVYTDKLIF.

This clone was seen only a few times. The CDR3 region is CASLTNISADPSGDTKTKLIF. The CDR3 DNA follows: TGTGCCTCCCTTACAAATATTTCCGCCGACCCTTCTGGGGATACGAAGACCAAACTCATCTTT. This rearrangement joins TRDV3 to TRDJ1, with TRDD3 matching 9 bases. This CDR3 has 21 residues. CDR1 TVYSNPD and CDR2 GDNSRS come from the germline V gene (reference sequence). V lost 4 bases, J lost 8 bases, and 35 bases stayed unmatched. Using reference TRDV3 and TRDJ1 for the parts outside the CDR3, the full variable domain is CDKVTQSSPDQTVASGSEVVLLCTYDTVYSNPDLFWYRIRPDYSFQFVFYGDNSRSEGADFTQGRFSVKHILTQKAFHLVISPVRTEDSATYYCASLTNISADPSGDTKTKLIFGKGTRVTVEP.

This clone has only a few counts. At the DNA level, this CDR3 is encoded by other sequences in the same sample as well. CDR3 coding DNA: TGTGCTCTTGGGGGCCCCCGCGAGTACACCGATAAACTCATCTTT. Its protein product is CALGGPREYTDKLIF. The chain is built from TRDV1 and TRDJ1; D is uncertain. CDR1 is TSWWSYY and CDR2 is QGS in the germline V gene. The CDR3 spans 15 residues. The ends were cut back, 4 bases at V and 0 bases at J, with 12 bases in the middle.

This chain uses TRDV1 with TRDJ2, with 8 bases fitting TRDD3. TCRdb leaves out the J gene; it was filled in here by matching the DNA to germline. CDR3 size: 22 residues. Germline CDR1 is TSWWSYY and CDR2 is QGS. Trimming took 1 base from V and 0 from J; bases not matched to a gene: 19. The CDR3 DNA is TGTGCTCTTGGGGAACGGCGGGCCTCCTACGGGGGATATGGAGCTTTGACAGCACAACTCTTCTTT. It codes for CALGERRASYGGYGALTAQLFF.

The chain recombines TRAV29/DV5 with TRDJ3; TRDD3 matches at 8 bases. The CDR3 runs to 20 residues. Germline V gene lookup returns CDR1 NSMFDY and CDR2 ISSIKDK. Unmatched junction bases numbered 20, after V lost 0 bases and J lost 9 bases. The CDR3 loop is CAASVPASVLGGTGTRQMFF. The DNA of the CDR3 is TGTGCAGCAAGCGTACCTGCCTCAGTACTGGGGGGTACAGGCACCCGACAGATGTTTTTC.

Regarding this clone: TCRdb records a much larger clone's protein for this DNA, with a difference at residue 4 that likely arises from a read error; the protein given is the translation of the DNA. The rearrangement joins TRDV2 to TRDJ1; 13 bases align to TRDD3. J was trimmed by 1 base and V by 5 bases; bases with no gene match: 12. From germline, CDR1 is GEAIGNYY and CDR2 EKD. This CDR3 is 18 amino acids long. The DNA for the CDR3 is TGTGCCTGTGTCACTGTACTGGGGGATACGCGGGCCACCGATAAACTCATCTTT. It yields the protein CACVTVLGDTRATDKLIF.

There are a few counts of this clone. Other DNA sequences within the sample encode an identical CDR3. The V gene is TRDV2, the J gene TRDJ1; 7 bases map to TRDD3. V trimming: 1 base; J trimming: 2 bases; junction bases outside the gene matches: 15. The CDR3 contains 18 residues. Germline lookup yields CDR1 GEAIGNYY and CDR2 EKD. In DNA form, the CDR3 reads TGTGCCTGTGACACGGGACGTCCTGGGGATAAGAAGACCGATAAACTCATCTTT. This encodes CACDTGRPGDKKTDKLIF.

The chain recombines TRDV1 with TRDJ1; 7 bases align to TRDD3. The CDR3 has 18 amino acids. V was pared by 4 bases and J by 3 bases, with 17 bases of the junction left unmatched. Germline V gene sequence: CDR1 TSWWSYY, CDR2 QGS. The CDR3 protein is CALGAPGITLGDADKLIF. The DNA for the CDR3 is TGTGCTCTTGGGGCCCCGGGGATTACATTGGGGGACGCCGATAAACTCATCTTT.

A few counts support this clone. V is TRDV2 and J is TRDJ3, with 8 bases matching TRDD3. V shed 0 bases, J shed 1 base, and the junction held 4 bases outside the gene matches. This CDR3 is built from 18 residues. Germline V gene data show CDR1 as GEAIGNYY and CDR2 as EKD. The CDR3 is CACDTAWGNSWDTRQMFF. The CDR3 DNA follows: TGTGCCTGTGACACCGCCTGGGGGAATTCCTGGGACACCCGACAGATGTTTTTC.

Regarding this clone: A far larger clone is only one base removed, so a read error is likely. Other DNA sequences in the sample encode the same CDR3. The chain recombines TRDV2 with TRDJ3, with D unclear. This CDR3 comprises 13 residues. With 3 bases removed from V and 2 bases from J, the gap between germline ends came to 1 base. Germline CDR1 GEAIGNYY, CDR2 EKD. CDR3 in DNA: TGTGCCTGTGACGCCTGGGACACCCGACAGATGTTTTTC. This sequence encodes CACDAWDTRQMFF.

This clone is categorized as medium-sized (0.01 to 0.1%). This sample includes further DNA sequences coding for the same CDR3. V gene TRDV1 combines with J gene TRDJ1, with D possibly TRDD3 on 6 matching bases. V shed 4 bases and J shed 0 bases, with 33 bases lying between them. CDR1 TSWWSYY and CDR2 QGS come from the germline V gene. The CDR3 covers 22 residues. The CDR3 DNA is TGTGCTCTTGGGGTAACTCCTATGATGTGGCCCTTGTGGGGATTATACACCGATAAACTCATCTTT. Translation: CALGVTPMMWPLWGLYTDKLIF.

This clone ranks as medium-sized. This chain links TRAV29/DV5 with TRDJ1; D possibly corresponds to TRDD2 (6 bases). The CDR3 loop spans 15 amino acids. The V end was cut by 0 bases, the J end by 0 bases, with 12 bases between. CDR1 is NSMFDY, CDR2 ISSIKDK, per germline. CDR3 nucleotide sequence: TGTGCAGCAAGCGCGCGTCCTACCGACACCGATAAACTCATCTTT. Translating gives CAASARPTDTDKLIF.

The sample holds a few counts of this clone. The rearrangement links TRDV1 to TRDJ1, with 8 bases that match TRDD3. The CDR3 runs 18 residues. The V gene end was trimmed by 3 bases and the J gene end by 0 bases; junction bases not matched to a gene: 12. Germline values: CDR1 TSWWSYY, CDR2 QGS. CDR3 sequence: CALGEPGGPSGYTDKLIF. CDR3 nucleotide sequence: TGTGCTCTTGGGGAGCCTGGGGGACCATCTGGGTACACCGATAAACTCATCTTT.

The chain links TRDV1 to TRDJ1; D ambiguous. Trimming removed 9 bases at V and 11 bases at J, with 16 bases between. The CDR3 runs to 11 residues. The germline V gene encodes CDR1 TSWWSYY and CDR2 QGS. The DNA for the CDR3 is TGTGCTCTGGGAAAAGCGGGCTATCTCATCTTT. Translating it yields CALGKAGYLIF.

This clone was counted between two and nine times. This same CDR3 is encoded by further DNA sequences in the sample. CDR3 in DNA: TGTGCCTGTGACTCGACTGGGGACCGCTCCTGGGACACCCGACAGATGTTTTTC. Translating it yields CACDSTGDRSWDTRQMFF. The chain joins TRDV2 to TRDJ3; TRDD3 agrees at 7 bases. The length of the CDR3 is 18 residues. Germline V gene sequence: CDR1 GEAIGNYY, CDR2 EKD. V gave up 3 bases and J gave up 0 bases; unmatched junction bases: 7.

The sample holds a few counts of this clone. The V call is TRDV2, the J call TRDJ3, with 13 bases that match TRDD3. V gave up 3 bases and J gave up 0 bases; unmatched junction bases: 10. From germline, CDR1 is GEAIGNYY and CDR2 EKD. The length of the CDR3 is 21 residues. This chain's CDR3 is CACDLTGGYAPSSWDTRQMFF. The CDR3, as DNA: TGTGCCTGTGACCTTACTGGGGGATACGCCCCGAGCTCCTGGGACACCCGACAGATGTTTTTC.